This T cell receptor (beta chain) is drawn from a study of T cell responses to AZD1222 COVID-19 vaccine. General study results and limits: Donor demographics were predominantly white British with a female majority; clonal diversity may be underestimated. Just a handful of AZD1222 recipients were seropositive at baseline.

Profiling relied on immunoSEQ multiplex PCR, and the TCRdb table lists in-frame clones only, not all of them. The sample yields fewer than 120,000 clones, roughly 90% seen once. About this clone: Its antigen is still unknown.

Some second doses came at about 4 weeks and others at about 12 weeks; these were pooled. The CDR3 runs 14 residues. Germline V gene data show CDR1 as WSHSY and CDR2 as SAAADI. V lost 5 bases, J lost 6 bases, and 14 bases lay in between. The receptor was isolated from an adult who received the AZD1222 COVID-19 vaccine. Sample: peripheral blood, taken 28 days after the second AZD1222 dose. The gene calls are TRBV10-2 and TRBJ2-1, with a tentative D call TRBD1 (5 bases). For the CDR3, the DNA is TGCGCCAGCAGTACGTCAGGGTCGGGCAATGAGCAGTTCTTC. Residues: CASSTSGSGNEQFF.